The 26 T cell receptor beta chains listed next were all sequenced from one sample in a study of tumor-infiltrating lymphocytes in primary liver carcinoma. Constant-region priming of about 0.5 ug total RNA yielded TCR beta cDNA. Three-round nested multiplex PCR performed with slightly modified ARM-PCR produced the TCR beta libraries. TRBV1-TRBV30 forward primers paired with a C-beta reverse primer were used in the first two PCR rounds, which ran approximately 11 cycles each. TCRdb analysed the multiplex PCR reads with MiXCR anew, one entry per CDR3 protein. The sample shows some 120,000 distinct CDR3 sequences, 64% of them seen only once. Investigators took RNA and DNA out together from 20-30 mg of unsorted bulk tissue. Sequencing was done on a sample of liver tumor tissue from sampling region 3. Sample subset: tumor region T3, left-lateral pole. These receptors all come from a woman aged 60 to 75 with primary liver carcinoma and hepatitis B virus infection.

This clonotype was seen a single time. The chain links TRBV11-2 to TRBJ2-7; the D call may be TRBD1 or TRBD2 (5 bases each). This CDR3 comprises 14 residues. Trimming cost V 10 bases and J 2 bases, with 18 bases left between them. Germline V gene lookup returns CDR1 SGHAT and CDR2 FQNNGV. This CDR3 reads CAITAYRGAYEQYF. For the CDR3, the DNA is TGTGCCATCACAGCTTACCGGGGCGCCTACGAGCAGTACTTC.

This chain uses TRBV5-1 with TRBJ2-3; D gene ambiguous. Trimming stripped 2 bases from V and 3 bases from J, with 13 bases between. The CDR3 is 15 residues long. Germline CDR1 is SGHRS and CDR2 is YFSETQ. This CDR3 is CASSLRVVSTDTQYF. CDR3 in DNA: TGCGCCAGCAGCTTACGGGTGGTTAGTACAGATACGCAGTATTTT.

This clonotype was seen once. The rearrangement joins TRBV7-8 to TRBJ2-4; D is possibly TRBD1 (6 bases). This CDR3 is built from 14 residues. In germline, CDR1 is SGHVS, CDR2 FQNEAQ. V shed 8 bases and J shed 0 bases, with 11 bases lying between them. The CDR3 sequence: CASGQGTAKNIQYF. CDR3 coding DNA: TGTGCCAGCGGCCAGGGGACAGCCAAAAACATTCAGTACTTC.

This clonotype came up once. CDR3 nucleotides: TGTGCCTGGAATTCGGCAGGCTATGGCTACACCTTC. It is translated as CAWNSAGYGYTF. The V gene is TRBV30, the J gene TRBJ1-2, with D unresolved. V lost 4 bases to trimming and J lost 4 bases, with 10 bases between them. This CDR3 is 12 amino acids long. CDR1 and CDR2 from the germline V gene are GTSNPN and SVGIG (reference sequence).

This clonotype came up many times. This chain links TRBV7-9 with TRBJ1-1; D gene unclear. Looked up from germline, CDR1 is SEHNR and CDR2 is FQNEAQ (reference sequence). This CDR3 spans 11 amino acids. V shed 1 base and J shed 5 bases, with 2 bases lying between them. The CDR3 region is CASSLGTEAFF. The DNA of the CDR3 is TGTGCCAGCAGCTTAGGGACTGAAGCTTTCTTT.

This clonotype has ten or more counts. The chain carries TRBV29-1 and TRBJ1-1, with 9 nucleotides matching TRBD1. This CDR3 is 13 amino acids long. The germline V gene encodes CDR1 SQVTM and CDR2 ANQGSEA. Trimming cost V 8 bases and J 1 base; bases outside gene matches: 5. The CDR3 region has the DNA TGCAGCTCCCGGGGACAGGGGAACACTGAAGCTTTCTTT. Protein sequence: CSSRGQGNTEAFF.

CDR3 sequence: CASCPGISGGGGYTF. The CDR3 DNA reads TGTGCCAGCTGTCCTGGGATCTCGGGGGGAGGTGGCTACACCTTC. The chain links TRBV5-5 to TRBJ1-2; weak D call: TRBD1 (5 bases). V dropped 7 bases and J dropped 7 bases, with 23 bases sitting between them. The CDR3 is 15 residues long. CDR1 SGHKS and CDR2 YYEKEE come from the germline V gene (reference sequence).

As regards this clonotype: This clone may be a read error of a much larger clone one base away. The chain joins TRBV13 to TRBJ2-5, with D perhaps assigned TRBD1 or TRBD2 (5 bases each). This CDR3 spans 14 amino acids. Germline values: CDR1 PRHDT, CDR2 FYEKMQ (reference sequence). Written as DNA, the CDR3 is TGTGCCAGCAGCTTTCGGCAGGGTGGGGAGATCCAGTACTTC. It is translated as CASSFRQGGEIQYF.

This clonotype was seen more than once but under ten times. This clone may be a read error of a much larger clone one base away. The chain is built from TRBV6-5 and TRBJ1-1; no reliable D call. The V gene lost 2 bases and the J gene lost 1 base, with 8 bases spanning the gap. The CDR3 has 14 residues. Germline V CDR1 and CDR2: MNHEY, SVGAGI. The CDR3, as DNA: TGTGCCAGCAGTTACAGCGTGGAGAACACTGAAGCTTTCTTT. Translation gives CASSYSVENTEAFF.

A note on this clonotype: Just one base apart from a much larger clone, this may be a read error. The rearrangement joins TRBV4-1 to TRBJ1-4; D is unclear. CDR3 size: 15 residues. CDR1 and CDR2 (germline): MGHRA, YSYEKL. DNA of the CDR3: TGCGCCAGCAGCCAAGGTCACTCAACTAATGAAAAACCGTTTTTT. It codes for CASSQGHSTNEKPFF.

Details on this clonotype: One end of the junction does not line up with germline, which may come from a read error. The chain links TRBV10-3 to TRBJ2-1; 9 bases fit TRBD1. Germline CDR1 and CDR2: ENHRY and SYGVKD. This CDR3 has 15 amino acids. The CDR3 region has the DNA TGTGCCATCAGTGTAGTGACAGGGGGGGGCAATAAGCAGTTCTTC. It yields the protein CAISVVTGGGNKQFF.

V is TRBV28 and J is TRBJ2-7, with D possibly being TRBD2 (6 bases). The CDR3 spans 15 residues. In germline, CDR1 is MDHEN, CDR2 SYDVKM. Deletions cut 6 bases from V and 7 bases from J, with 22 bases between. The CDR3 coding sequence is TGTGCCAGCAGACCTAACGGGAGAACTGGGAGGGAGCAGTACTTC. This codes for CASRPNGRTGREQYF.

The chain uses TRBV5-1 and TRBJ2-1; 7 nucleotides align to TRBD2. Germline V gene sequence: CDR1 SGHRS, CDR2 YFSETQ. This CDR3 has 15 amino acids. Unmatched junction bases numbered 14, after V lost 4 bases and J lost 10 bases. The CDR3 region is CASSPSVTSVGEQFF. As DNA, the CDR3 is TGCGCCAGCAGCCCGTCAGTTACTAGCGTCGGCGAGCAGTTCTTC. The whole variable domain, filled in from reference TRBV5-1 and TRBJ2-1, reads KAGVTQTPRYLIKTRGQQVTLSCSPISGHRSVSWYQQTPGQGLQFLFEYFSETQRNKGNFPGRFSGRQFSNSRSEMNVSTLELGDSALYLCASSPSVTSVGEQFFGPGTRLTVL.

This clonotype was seen just once. One end of the junction fails to match germline, which may point to a read error. The genes are TRBV5-6 and TRBJ2-7; tentatively, D is TRBD2 (6 bases). Germline CDR1 reads SGHDT; CDR2 reads YYEEEE. This CDR3 is built from 15 residues. This CDR3 is CASSLGMGGNYEQYF. The CDR3 nucleotides read TGTGCCAGCAGTTTGGGGATGGGGGGAAACTACGAGCAGTACTTC.

Comment on this clonotype: A read error may account for a junction end that differs from germline. The CDR3 DNA follows: TGCGCCAGCAGCCATTCAGGGGCCTACGAGCAGTACTTC. It yields the protein CASSHSGAYEQYF. The chain joins TRBV4-2 to TRBJ2-7; TRBD1 is a possible D gene (6 bases). The CDR3 loop spans 13 amino acids. Germline V gene lookup returns CDR1 LGHNA and CDR2 YNFKEQ.

This clonotype occurred many times. J is TRBJ2-3 and V is TRBV12-5, with 7 bases matching TRBD1. Germline-derived CDR1 and CDR2 are LGHNT and FRNRAP. The CDR3 is 13 amino acids. The V gene end was trimmed by 6 bases and the J gene end by 2 bases; junction bases not matched to a gene: 2. The chain's CDR3 is CASGGQVTDTQYF. The CDR3 nucleotides read TGTGCTAGTGGAGGACAGGTCACAGATACGCAGTATTTT.

This clonotype was recorded a few times. A much larger clone lies a single base off, so this may be a read error. The chain employs TRBV29-1 and TRBJ2-3; D is uncertain. The CDR3 totals 13 residues. Germline V gives CDR1 SQVTM, CDR2 ANQGSEA. V shed 8 bases and J shed 0 bases, with 12 bases lying between them. The CDR3 DNA sequence: TGCAGCACGGAGTGCGGAAGCACAGATACGCAGTATTTT. As protein: CSTECGSTDTQYF.

The chain is built from TRBV20-1 and TRBJ2-7; tentatively, D is TRBD2 (6 bases). V lost 6 bases to trimming and J lost 0 bases, with 15 bases between them. The V gene's germline CDR1 is DFQATT and CDR2 SNEGSKA (reference sequence). This CDR3 is built from 14 residues. The CDR3 loop is CSAVIGSGSYEQYF. In nucleotides, the CDR3 is TGCAGTGCAGTGATAGGTAGCGGCTCCTACGAGCAGTACTTC.

The genes are TRBV6-5 and TRBJ2-2; a possible D gene is TRBD2 (7 bases). V was trimmed by 6 bases and J by 9 bases, leaving 32 bases between them. The germline gives CDR1 MNHEY, CDR2 SVGAGI. CDR3 length equals 19 residues. The CDR3, as DNA: TGTGCCAGCAGCCCCTCCCCGACAGGTATCGGGACTAACGTCAGGGAGCTGTTTTTT. This sequence encodes CASSPSPTGIGTNVRELFF.

Note on this clonotype: A much larger clone differs by one base, so this may be a read error. CDR3 in amino acids: CASSFGPAGTDTQYF. The CDR3 region has the DNA TGTGCCAGCAGCTTCGGACCAGCGGGTACAGATACGCAGTATTTT. The V call is TRBV7-9, the J call TRBJ2-3; a weak D match, TRBD2 (6 bases). The V end lost 3 bases, the J end lost 3 bases, and 13 bases lay between the germline ends. The CDR3 is 15 amino acids. Germline V gene sequence: CDR1 SEHNR, CDR2 FQNEAQ (reference sequence).

This clonotype was seen a single time. The chain uses TRBV30 and TRBJ1-2; possibly TRBD1 for D (5 bases). V was cut by 2 bases and J by 5 bases, with 12 bases left in between. Germline V gene sequence: CDR1 GTSNPN, CDR2 SVGIG (reference sequence). CDR3 length: 13 amino acids. The CDR3, as DNA: TGTGCCTGGAGTAACCAGGGAGGGTATGGCTACACCTTC. Encoded protein: CAWSNQGGYGYTF.

This clonotype has more than one count but fewer than ten. Being one base from a much bigger clone, this may be a read error. This chain links TRBV10-2 with TRBJ1-5; D is perhaps TRBD1 (5 bases). CDR1 and CDR2 (germline): WSHSY, SAAADI. The CDR3 runs to 16 residues. In DNA form, the CDR3 reads TGCGCCGGCAGTGCGGGTTCAGGGAGGCACAATCAGCCCCAGCATTTT. Encoded protein: CAGSAGSGRHNQPQHF.

Points on this clonotype: A much larger clone lies one base from this, so it may be a read error. The genes are TRBV28 and TRBJ2-1; 7 bases align to TRBD1. The V gene end was trimmed by 5 bases and the J gene end by 10 bases; junction bases not matched to a gene: 8. This CDR3 is built from 13 residues. The germline CDR1 and CDR2 sequences are MDHEN and SYDVKM. The CDR3 DNA follows: TGTGCCAGCAGTCCCCAGGACAGGAGCGAGCAGTTCTTC. Translation: CASSPQDRSEQFF.

Remarks on this clonotype: With a much larger clone just one base away, this may be a read error. The gene calls are TRBV5-6 and TRBJ2-7, with a possible D match to TRBD1 (6 bases). The CDR3 is made up of 14 amino acids. CDR1 SGHDT and CDR2 YYEEEE come from the germline V gene. CDR3 loop: CASSLGDNAYEEYF. DNA of the CDR3: TGTGCCAGCAGCTTGGGGGACAATGCATACGAGGAGTACTTC.

On this clonotype: A clone one base away is much larger, so this may be a read error. The chain couples TRBV11-2 to TRBJ2-2, with D uncertain. This CDR3 is built from 15 residues. Germline CDR1 SGHAT, CDR2 FQNNGV. The ends were cut back, 1 base at V and 6 bases at J, with 12 bases in the middle. CDR3 nucleotide sequence: TGTGCCAGCAGCTTAGGTATCCGGATGCCCGGGGAGCTGTTTTTT. Its translation is CASSLGIRMPGELFF.

Remarks on this clonotype: It may be a read error: a sequence one base away is much more abundant. The J gene is TRBJ2-1, the V gene TRBV5-6; a possible D gene is TRBD1 (6 bases). Per the germline V gene, CDR1 is SGHDT and CDR2 is YYEEEE. This CDR3 region has 17 residues. The CDR3 coding sequence is TGTGTCACCTGGGTAACAGGGAAGGAAAGATCCTACAATGAGCAGTTCTTC. This encodes CVTWVTGKERSYNEQFF.